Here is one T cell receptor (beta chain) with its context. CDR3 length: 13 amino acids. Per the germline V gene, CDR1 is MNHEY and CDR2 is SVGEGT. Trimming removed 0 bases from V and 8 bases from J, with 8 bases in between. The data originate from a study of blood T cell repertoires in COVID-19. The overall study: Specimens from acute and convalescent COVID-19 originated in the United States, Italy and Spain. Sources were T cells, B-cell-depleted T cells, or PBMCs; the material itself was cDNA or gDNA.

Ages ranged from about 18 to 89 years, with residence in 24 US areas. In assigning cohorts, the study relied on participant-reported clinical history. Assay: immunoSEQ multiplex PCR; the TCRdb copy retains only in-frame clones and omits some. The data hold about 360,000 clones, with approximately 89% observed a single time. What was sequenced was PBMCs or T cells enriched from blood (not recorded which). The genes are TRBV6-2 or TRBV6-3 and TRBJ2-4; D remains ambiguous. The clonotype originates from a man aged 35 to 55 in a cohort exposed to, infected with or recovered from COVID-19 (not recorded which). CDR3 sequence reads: CASSYSAEDIQYF. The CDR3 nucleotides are TGTGCCAGCAGTTACTCGGCCGAGGACATTCAGTACTTC.